A single sample is the source of the 23 T cell receptor beta chains below, sequenced in a study of blood T cell repertoires in COVID-19. Some clones are missing from TCRdb's copy, which holds only in-frame ones; the method was immunoSEQ multiplex PCR. Here the sample spans 100,000 to 150,000 clones, about 83% being singletons. Sequencing used peripheral blood. The receptors here all came from a woman aged 45-59 years with acute or convalescent COVID-19.

This chain connects TRBV10-2 to TRBJ2-5; 9 bases are a match to TRBD2. Germline CDR1 reads WSHSY; CDR2 reads SAAADI. V lost 6 bases, J lost 2 bases, and 7 bases stayed unmatched. The CDR3 covers 15 residues. CDR3 region: CASRPSGTGQETQYF. Written as DNA, the CDR3 is TGCGCCAGCAGACCTAGCGGGACGGGGCAAGAGACCCAGTACTTC.

This chain links TRBV7-2 with TRBJ2-3; 13 nucleotides align to TRBD2. The ends lost 5 bases at V and 6 bases at J; junction bases unmatched: 5. CDR3 size: 15 residues. Looked up from germline, CDR1 is SGHTA and CDR2 is FQGNSA. This CDR3 is CASSPRTSGSDTQYF. CDR3 nucleotides: TGTGCCAGCAGCCCGAGGACTAGCGGGAGTGATACGCAGTATTTT.

V usage is TRBV5-4 and J usage is TRBJ1-1; 10 bases agree with TRBD1. The CDR3 sequence is 16 residues long. CDR1 is SGHNT, CDR2 YYREEE, per germline (reference sequence). The V and J ends lost 5 bases and 1 base, in that order; junction bases with no gene match: 8. The CDR3 region has the DNA TGTGCCAGCAGGCCCGGGACAGGGGTGTCGAACACTGAAGCTTTCTTT. This encodes CASRPGTGVSNTEAFF.

The V call is TRBV21-1, the J call TRBJ2-7; the listed D gene, TRBD2, was not tested against the DNA. TRBV21-1 is described as a pseudogene. CDR3 size: 14 residues. The chain's CDR3 is CASRPPRRAYEQYF. In DNA, the CDR3 is TGTGCCAGCAGACCTCCCCGGAGAGCTTACGAGCAGTACTTC.

The rearrangement links TRBV3-1 (or the pseudogene TRBV3-2) to TRBJ1-4; TRBD1 matches 8 bases. CDR1 is LGHDT and CDR2 is YNNKEL in the germline V gene (reference sequence). V shed 3 bases and J 6 bases; nucleotides not matched to a gene: 3. This CDR3 contains 14 residues. The CDR3 reads CASSHDRGYEKLFF. CDR3 DNA sequence: TGTGCCAGCAGCCATGACAGGGGATATGAAAAACTGTTTTTT.

The J gene is TRBJ1-4, the V gene TRBV9, with TRBD1 matching 7 bases. The germline V gene encodes CDR1 SGDLS and CDR2 YYNGEE. The CDR3 spans 15 residues. Germline trimming cut 6 bases from V and 3 bases from J; bases unmatched to any gene: 8. This CDR3 is CASTQGGMANEKLFF. The CDR3 DNA is TGTGCCAGCACCCAAGGGGGCATGGCTAATGAAAAACTGTTTTTT.

The chain joins TRBV30 to TRBJ1-6; D not certain. V lost 3 bases, J lost 14 bases, and 20 bases lay in between. CDR1 and CDR2 from the germline V gene are GTSNPN and SVGIG (reference sequence). The length of the CDR3 is 14 residues. The CDR3 DNA is TGTGCCTGGAGAGCCGCCTTCCCAGGATCCACCCTCCACTTT. Translating it yields CAWRAAFPGSTLHF.

The rearrangement links TRBV19 to TRBJ2-2; maybe TRBD1 (6 bases). Germline lookup yields CDR1 LNHDA and CDR2 SQIVND (reference sequence). Deletions cut 7 bases from V and 3 bases from J, with 21 bases between. CDR3 length: 17 amino acids. The chain's CDR3 is CASMPGPRGGYTGELFF. The CDR3 coding sequence is TGTGCCAGTATGCCGGGACCCAGAGGGGGATACACCGGGGAGCTGTTTTTT.

The chain employs TRBV30 and TRBJ1-1, with unresolved D. Germline CDR1 is GTSNPN and CDR2 is SVGIG (reference sequence). The CDR3 contains 14 residues. Deletions cut 0 bases from V and 0 bases from J, with 8 bases between. The CDR3 DNA is TGTGCCTGGAGTGTGGGCCAGCTGAACACTGAAGCTTTCTTT. It codes for CAWSVGQLNTEAFF.

This sequence joins TRBV6-2 or TRBV6-3 and TRBJ2-3, with 9 bases that match TRBD2. The CDR3 loop spans 16 amino acids. Germline V gives CDR1 MNHEY, CDR2 SVGEGT. Trimming cost V 1 base and J 4 bases; bases outside gene matches: 6. The CDR3 here is CASSYFLAGKPDTQYF. The CDR3 bases are TGTGCCAGCAGTTACTTCCTAGCGGGGAAGCCAGATACGCAGTATTTT.

This clone was counted once. The chain carries TRBV19 and TRBJ1-5; D is unclear. The CDR3 is made up of 14 amino acids. The V gene's germline CDR1 is LNHDA and CDR2 SQIVND (reference sequence). Deletions cut 3 bases from V and 0 bases from J, with 6 bases between. The CDR3 nucleotides read TGTGCCAGTAGTATCACGGTTAGCAATCAGCCCCAGCATTTT. Its translation is CASSITVSNQPQHF. Using reference TRBV19 and TRBJ1-5 for the parts outside the CDR3, the full variable domain is DGGITQSPKYLFRKEGQNVTLSCEQNLNHDAMYWYRQDPGQGLRLIYYSQIVNDFQKGDIAEGYSVSREKKESFPLTVTSAQKNPTAFYLCASSITVSNQPQHFGDGTRLSIL.

The rearrangement uses TRBV29-1 and TRBJ1-2; 8 bases agree with TRBD1. The ends lost 6 bases at V and 8 bases at J; junction bases unmatched: 17. The germline V gene has CDR1 SQVTM and CDR2 ANQGSEA. The CDR3 consists of 15 residues. CDR3 sequence (DNA): TGCAGCGTGGGGCCAGGTTGGCAGGGGGCGGAGGGCTACACCTTC. Its translation is CSVGPGWQGAEGYTF.

V and J are TRBV3-1 (or the pseudogene TRBV3-2) and TRBJ1-2; D ambiguous. The CDR3 runs 14 residues. Germline CDR1 LGHDT, CDR2 YNNKEL (reference sequence). The V end was cut by 7 bases, the J end by 3 bases, with 15 bases between. The chain's CDR3 is CASTPKSNDYGYTF. DNA of the CDR3: TGTGCCAGCACCCCGAAAAGCAACGACTATGGCTACACCTTC.

The V call is TRBV4-1, the J call TRBJ2-2, with 9 bases identical to TRBD2. This CDR3 comprises 16 residues. V was clipped by 5 bases and J by 6 bases; unmatched bases: 10. Germline V gives CDR1 MGHRA, CDR2 YSYEKL. The chain's CDR3 is CASSSHLAGEAGELFF. DNA for the CDR3: TGCGCCAGCAGCTCCCACTTAGCGGGAGAGGCCGGGGAGCTGTTTTTT.

The J gene is TRBJ1-3, the V gene TRBV7-2; 7 nucleotides align to TRBD1. J lost 3 bases, V lost 3 bases, and 8 bases had no gene match. CDR3 size: 16 residues. CDR1 and CDR2 (germline): SGHTA, FQGNSA. In nucleotides, the CDR3 is TGTGCCAGCAGCTTGGAGACAGGGTTTTTTGGAAACACCATATATTTT. This translates into CASSLETGFFGNTIYF.

The DNA for the CDR3 is TGTGCCAGCAGCCCCCCGGGGGGCGGTGGCACTGAAGCTTTCTTT. Amino acid sequence: CASSPPGGGGTEAFF. V gene TRBV7-2 combines with J gene TRBJ1-1; tentatively, D is TRBD1 (6 bases). Germline V gene lookup returns CDR1 SGHTA and CDR2 FQGNSA. The CDR3 loop spans 15 amino acids. Trimming removed 5 bases from V and 4 bases from J, with 17 bases in between.

The chain recombines TRBV19 with TRBJ1-4; D unclear. Trimming left V 7 bases short and J 5 bases short, with 20 bases between. There are 16 residues in the CDR3. In germline, CDR1 is LNHDA, CDR2 SQIVND (reference sequence). DNA of the CDR3: TGTGCCAGTACCCCCAACCGACCAATGGAGAATGAAAAACTGTTTTTT. It specifies CASTPNRPMENEKLFF.

CDR3 sequence: CASSLGLTSLNEQFF. The CDR3 region has the DNA TGTGCCAGCAGCTTGGGGCTGACTTCTCTCAATGAGCAGTTCTTC. The V gene is TRBV11-3, the J gene TRBJ2-1, with D perhaps matching TRBD1 (5 bases). The V and J ends lost 3 bases and 6 bases respectively, with 15 bases between them. The germline gives CDR1 SGHNT, CDR2 YENEEA. This CDR3 spans 15 amino acids. The whole variable domain, remainder taken from reference TRBV11-3 and TRBJ2-1, is EAGVVQSPRYKIIEKKQPVAFWCNPISGHNTLYWYLQNLGQGPELLIRYENEEAVDDSQLPKDRFSAERLKGVDSTLKIQPAELGDSAVYLCASSLGLTSLNEQFFGPGTRLTVL.

The chain has TRBV1 and TRBJ2-2; the DNA was not used to check the table's D call, TRBD2. TRBV1 is recorded as a pseudogene. This CDR3 has 18 amino acids. The CDR3 protein is CTSTRTSVSAWVAGELFF. The CDR3 DNA follows: TGCACCAGCACCAGGACTAGCGTCTCCGCCTGGGTCGCCGGGGAGCTGTTTTTT.

V is TRBV4-2 and J is TRBJ2-7; TRBD1 agrees at 7 bases. The CDR3 spans 16 residues. The germline V gene encodes CDR1 LGHNA and CDR2 YNFKEQ. V dropped 0 bases and J dropped 2; count of bases not matched to a gene: 7. The CDR3 sequence: CASSQEEGGLAYEQYF. CDR3 nucleotide sequence: TGTGCCAGCAGCCAAGAGGAAGGGGGCCTGGCCTACGAGCAGTACTTC.

V gene TRBV7-2 combines with J gene TRBJ2-3; TRBD1 matches 7 bases. Germline trimming cut 5 bases from V and 0 bases from J; bases unmatched to any gene: 11. The length of the CDR3 is 17 residues. CDR1 is SGHTA and CDR2 is FQGNSA in the germline V gene. DNA for the CDR3: TGTGCCAGCAGCCCGGGACAGCTTTTAACTAGCACAGATACGCAGTATTTT. Translated: CASSPGQLLTSTDTQYF. Drawing the rest from reference TRBV7-2 and TRBJ2-3, the complete variable domain is GAGVSQSPSNKVTEKGKDVELRCDPISGHTALYWYRQSLGQGLEFLIYFQGNSAPDKSGLPSDRFSAERTGGSVSTLTIQRTQQEDSAVYLCASSPGQLLTSTDTQYFGPGTRLTVL.

V gene TRBV6-6 combines with J gene TRBJ2-7, with D possibly TRBD1 on 6 matching bases. Germline loops: CDR1 MNHNY, CDR2 SVGAGI (reference sequence). Trimming removed 5 bases at V and 9 bases at J, with 14 bases between. This CDR3 has 12 amino acids. CDR3 DNA sequence: TGTGCCAGCAGTAGGGACACGGAGAGGCAGTACTTC. Amino acids: CASSRDTERQYF.

A single count supports this clone. The V call is TRBV7-9, the J call TRBJ1-1; TRBD1 is a possible D gene (5 bases). This CDR3 region has 14 residues. With 5 bases removed from V and 4 bases from J, the gap between germline ends came to 14 bases. CDR1 SEHNR and CDR2 FQNEAQ come from the germline V gene (reference sequence). The CDR3 is CASSRTGGGTEAFF. The CDR3 DNA reads as TGTGCCAGCAGCCGCACAGGTGGCGGCACTGAAGCTTTCTTT.